This TCR beta chain was identified in a study of T-cell memory formation after mild COVID-19. Only a few counts were recorded for this clonotype. Its target is not known. The TCR alpha and TCR beta cDNA libraries, bearing sample barcodes and UMIs, were generated by 5'RACE using constant-segment primers. TCRdb reprocessed the 5' RACE reads with MiXCR, giving one entry per CDR3 protein. This sample has a few hundred thousand distinct CDR3 sequences; around 17% occur once, and the top ten carry around 23%. General study results and limits: Pre-infection memory already had some responding clones, implying cross-reactive memory joined. Mainly in CM and EM were contracting CD4+ clones; CD8+ were in EMRA.

V lost 5 bases to trimming and J lost 1 base, with 15 bases between them. CDR1 SEHNR and CDR2 FQNEAQ come from the germline V gene (reference sequence). The CDR3 covers 15 residues. The gene calls are TRBV7-9 and TRBJ2-7; a weak D match, TRBD1 (6 bases). The clonotype originates from a man between 18 and 35 years old who had mild COVID-19 (a few samples of this study predate the infection). Cell type and time point are not known. Material: PBMCs or a T cell subset sorted from them (not recorded which). CDR3 sequence reads: CASSPREGGSYEQYF. Written as DNA, the CDR3 is TGTGCCAGCAGCCCCCGGGAAGGGGGTTCCTACGAGCAGTACTTC.